The clone carrying this TCR beta chain was recorded once. This sample is part of a study of cytomegalovirus exposure and HLA in healthy donors. PCR used 60 Vbeta primers and 13 Jbeta primers. Produced via immunoSEQ multiplex PCR; TCRdb's table is partial and in-frame only. The table records roughly 160,000 clones, around 84% of them present only once. The CDR3 is 14 amino acids. After removal of 3 bases from V and 5 bases from J, the junction contained 6 bases not matched to a gene. From germline, CDR1 is SGHRS and CDR2 YFSETQ. Specimen: PBMCs. The rearrangement joins TRBV5-1 to TRBJ2-5; 8 positions agree with TRBD2. The receptor was isolated from a man aged 25 to 40 in good health and CMV-seropositive. The CDR3 region has the DNA TGCGCCAGCAGCTCAGCGGGAGTGCGGGAGACCCAGTACTTC. Translation gives CASSSAGVRETQYF.